This T cell receptor (beta chain) derives from a study of regulatory T cells in long-lasting Graves disease (dated by TCRdb to the early 2020s). With respect to the entire study: Antithyroid drugs had been taken for less than 3 months by newly diagnosed Graves' disease patients. Persistent Graves' disease patients were compared with newly diagnosed Graves' disease patients by peripheral blood TCR sequencing and RNA sequencing. The study was conducted in China and was registered as a clinical trial. TCR sequencing covered 13 persistent and 20 newly diagnosed Graves' disease patients, 33 samples in total.

This clonotype showed up just a few times. The antigen it binds to is not known. No base-level quality is on record; no much larger clone is a single base apart. Paper-wide results and their limitations: Persistent disease showed preferential use of TRBV28, TRBJ1-2 and TRBJ2-5, whereas newly diagnosed disease favored TRBV20-1 and TRBJ2-1. Because the primary lesion, thyroid tissue, could not be accessed, the study looked at peripheral blood alone. A larger number of public clonotypes was shared among persistent patients (fewer than 3,000) than among newly diagnosed patients (around 970). Sequencing and analysis were limited to the TCR beta chain. Compared with newly diagnosed patients, patients with persistent Graves' disease had lower TCR Shannon entropy and fewer highly expanded clones, which suggests clonal expansion. As a limitation, the authors acknowledged that the small sample size may reduce accuracy.

The library was built by means of multiplex PCR. TCRdb names Illumina HiSeq 4000 as the instrument used. TCR beta libraries were built with iRepertoire HTBI primers and Arm-PCR amplification of CDR3 regions. Before sequencing, the PCR products went through gel purification. As for the original processing: Gene usage analysis of CDR3 amino acid clonotypes relied on the 55 to 80 TRBV and 13 to 15 TRBJ segments identified across samples. COPE and FqMerger were used to merge filtered high-quality paired reads into contigs. BLAST was used to align contigs to the IMGT TRBV, TRBD and TRBJ reference genes, and CDR3 was defined following IMGT. Highly expanded clones were defined as clonotypes with a frequency above 0.1%. Repertoire diversity was measured by Shannon entropy, and V-J evenness by the Gini coefficient. A clonotype found in more than one individual was treated as public. TCRdb reprocessing: public reads trimmed at Q25 with fastp, clones called with MiXCR, in-frame beta chains kept. Each record represents a unique CDR3 protein, reported with the most common genes and DNA among its rows. The V and J calls and clone size come from TCRdb's table, not from the authors' own analysis. The sample records over 500,000 distinct CDR3 sequences, approximately 15% of which are singletons. Clones ranked in the top ten supply approximately 18% of the sample.

In the paper's terms, the time point label means: newly diagnosed GD, antithyroid drugs for less than 3 months. For both TCR sequencing and RNA sequencing, RNA was extracted from PBMCs using TRIzol. The diagnosis of Graves' disease followed American Thyroid Association guidelines. Patients were recruited from an endocrinology department in Xi'an, China. Each patient gave 9 to 10 milliliters of peripheral blood, collected in an EDTA anticoagulant tube. PBMCs were isolated by Ficoll Paque Plus density gradient separation without further T cell sorting. RNA quality was checked with an Agilent 2100 Bioanalyzer and agarose gel, and concentration with a NanoDrop 2000. The CDR3 runs 14 amino acids, cysteine and phenylalanine included. Left in the record is the CDR3 DNA by itself, 42 bases read in frame from the first base. CDR1 is given as SGDLS and CDR2 as YYNGEE, both from the germline V gene. Relative to germline, V is 0 bases shorter and J is 4 bases shorter, with 10 bases between their ends.

These data were also reused for a study on T cells in Graves' hyperthyroidism and ophthalmopathy. As the second publication notes: Stable Graves' hyperthyroidism was defined as no progression to ophthalmopathy during 18 months of follow-up. The hyperthyroidism patients were between 18 and 65 years old and newly diagnosed, with a disease duration of less than 2 months. Patients with uncontrolled infections, other autoimmune diseases, pregnancy or lactation were excluded. Clinical symptoms, serum thyroxine and TRAb, thyroid ultrasound, and orbital computed tomography formed the basis for the diagnoses. The first round of RT-PCR for the TCR CDR3 was performed with the HTBI primer set and the Qiagen OneStep RT-PCR kit. Blood samples also contained most of the expanded thyroid clonotypes (frequency above 0.001), which suggests that blood repertoires may reflect thyroid immune responses. Ophthalmopathy was separated from stable hyperthyroidism by a 13 V-J signature model, with around 88% sensitivity and roughly 81% specificity obtained in cross-validation and 80%/75% obtained in testing. In validation, the model predicted progression to ophthalmopathy a median of about 5.9 months before onset, with roughly 68% sensitivity and 72.22% specificity. A discovery cohort of approximately 100 patients, fewer than 50 with Graves' ophthalmopathy and roughly 59 with stable Graves' hyperthyroidism, was used to find distinguishing TCR V-J signatures. An independent validation cohort of around 20 hyperthyroidism patients and about 15 patients who later progressed to ophthalmopathy tested prospective prediction of ophthalmopathy. The 90 to 100 discovery patients were randomly divided into training and test sets at a 7:3 ratio. In about 6 Graves' hyperthyroidism patients, the study also compared T-cell repertoires from thyroid tissue with T-cell repertoires from blood. Following sampling, methimazole starting at 30 mg daily was given to hyperthyroidism patients, and high-dose intravenous methylprednisolone was given to ophthalmopathy patients. Libraries were constructed in a second round of multiplex PCR, after which size selection and purification were carried out. Paired-end sequencing of the libraries was performed with 100 bp reads on an Illumina HiSeq2000. SOAPnuke was used to process the raw data, throwing out any read that contained adapters or uncalled bases, had a mean Phred below 15, or lacked an exact constant-primer or identifier match. High-quality paired reads were merged with COPE v1.2.5, and unique nucleotide sequences were defined as clonotypes. Clonotypes were aligned to IMGT TRBV, TRBD and TRBJ reference segments using MiTCR v1.1. The analysis included only V-J combinations with a frequency above 0.0001, which together covered approximately 99% of the repertoires. The TCS score was defined as the ratio of F50 (clonal expansion) to E x V (chaos), calculated using BLOSUM62-based TCRdist between CDR3 peptides within each V-J. Welch's t-statistics and random forest reduced fewer than 600 V-J features to some 14, which were used in a naive Bayes classifier (R e1071). No statistical method was used to set the sample size in advance, and investigators knew the group allocation. The paper reports TCR Vbeta CDR3 sequencing of approximately 140 peripheral blood samples: around 45 ophthalmopathy, roughly 74 hyperthyroidism and some 17 progressor patients.

Sequencing was performed on peripheral blood mononuclear cells (PBMCs), taken at new diagnosis, from a patient treated with antithyroid drugs. The sequence was collected from a woman in her thirties with Graves disease. Donor details come from another sample of the same person, matched by shared clones. The V and J segments used are TRBV9 and TRBJ1-1; TRBD1 is a possible D gene, resting on 6 matching bases. The DNA sequence is TGTGCCAGCAGCGTAGATGGAGGGGGCACTGAAGCTTTCTTT. Protein translation: CASSVDGGGTEAFF.